This T cell receptor (beta chain) was sequenced in a study of siplizumab effects on memory and regulatory T cells. CDR1 SGHRS and CDR2 YFSETQ come from the germline V gene. CDR3 length equals 16 residues. The germline V and J ends were trimmed by 0 bases and 4 bases, with 17 bases remaining between them. Some clones are missing from TCRdb's copy, which holds only in-frame ones; the method was immunoSEQ multiplex PCR. This table holds about 100,000 clones, 94% found once. Sequencing was carried out using Tregs sorted from blood. The chain is built from TRBV5-1 and TRBJ2-7; D perhaps matches TRBD2 (5 bases). This TCR derives from a human donor in good health. CDR3 protein: CASSLAHGNPVYEQYF. The CDR3, as DNA: TGCGCCAGCAGCTTGGCTCACGGGAATCCGGTTTACGAGCAGTACTTC.